This entry features one T cell receptor beta chain sequence. Its antigen is undetermined. With 5 bases removed from V and 0 bases from J, the gap between germline ends came to 17 bases. The length of the CDR3 is 17 residues. Germline CDR1 is KGHSH and CDR2 is LQKENI. These data are taken from a study of response to subunit inactivated influenza vaccine. Via MiXCR, TCRdb re-called the RT-PCR reads, giving one row per CDR3 protein. The table lists 450,000 to 550,000 distinct CDR3 sequences, approximately 24% of them singletons, with approximately 2% in the top ten. Study-level results: Authors proposed each seasonal influenza vaccination draws in few new T cells.

The receptor's source is a man in his fifties who received an inactivated influenza vaccine. The chain is built from TRBV18 and TRBJ2-4; D is uncertain. The input for sequencing was CD4+ T cells sorted from PBMCs, taken around 5 days after vaccination. Written as DNA, the CDR3 is TGTGCCAGCTCAGACCAGACTCCGCAAATAGCCAAAAACATTCAGTACTTC. Protein: CASSDQTPQIAKNIQYF.